Following are 9 T cell receptor beta chains from one sample sequenced in a study of OX40 agonist ivuxolimab in advanced cancers. Generated by immunoSEQ multiplex PCR, the TCRdb table keeps only in-frame clones and is missing some. The sample shows approximately 90,000 clones, 89% of them seen only once. The sequences come from CD4+ or CD8+ T cells sorted from blood, collected in a trial of the OX40 agonist ivuxolimab. Receptor source: an adult with an advanced solid tumor such as melanoma, head and neck, liver or kidney cancer.

V gene TRBV2 combines with J gene TRBJ2-3; D call uncertain. Germline-derived CDR1 and CDR2 are SNHLY and FYNNEI. The CDR3 contains 15 residues. V dropped 6 bases and J dropped 0 bases, with 13 bases sitting between them. This CDR3 reads CASSGDLTSTDTQYF. CDR3 bases: TGTGCCAGCAGCGGCGACTTGACTAGCACAGATACGCAGTATTTT.

V usage is TRBV11-2 and J usage is TRBJ2-3; D remains unclear. Trimming shortened V by 1 base and J by 0 bases, and 11 bases separated the two germline ends. The CDR3 totals 16 residues. Germline CDR1 and CDR2: SGHAT and FQNNGV. The CDR3 nucleotides are TGTGCCAGCAGCTTAGGGCCTAGGGCTAGCACAGATACGCAGTATTTT. Translated: CASSLGPRASTDTQYF.

The chain employs TRBV19 and TRBJ2-1, with D perhaps TRBD1 or TRBD2 (5 bases each). The CDR3 is made up of 15 amino acids. Germline CDR1 and CDR2: LNHDA and SQIVND (reference sequence). Trimming cost V 7 bases and J 0 bases, with 13 bases left between them. The CDR3 here is CASTLERGSYNEQFF. The CDR3 nucleotides are TGTGCCAGTACCCTCGAGAGGGGCTCCTACAATGAGCAGTTCTTC.

The chain uses TRBV19 and TRBJ2-7, with D unresolved. The CDR3 has 14 amino acids. The germline V and J ends were trimmed by 7 bases and 5 bases, with 18 bases remaining between them. From germline, CDR1 is LNHDA and CDR2 SQIVND (reference sequence). In DNA, the CDR3 is TGTGCCAGTACCACCGATGGGGAATCCAACGAGCAGTACTTC. Its translation: CASTTDGESNEQYF.

This rearrangement joins TRBV7-9 to TRBJ2-4; TRBD1 might be the D (6 bases). CDR1 and CDR2 from the germline V gene are SEHNR and FQNEAQ (reference sequence). The CDR3 extends over 14 amino acids. Trimming pared 0 bases from V and 4 bases from J, leaving 7 bases between. CDR3 residues: CASSLAGAKNIQYF. Here the CDR3 DNA reads TGTGCCAGCAGCTTAGCGGGGGCAAAAAACATTCAGTACTTC.

The gene calls are TRBV18 and TRBJ2-5, with D maybe TRBD1 (5 bases). Germline lookup yields CDR1 KGHSH and CDR2 LQKENI. Trimming took off 6 bases at V and 1 base at J, with 15 bases between the two ends. The length of the CDR3 is 15 residues. This chain's CDR3 is CASSKPGLSQETQYF. In DNA form, the CDR3 reads TGTGCCAGCTCCAAACCAGGGCTAAGCCAAGAGACCCAGTACTTC.

V is TRBV7-2 and J is TRBJ2-7; 9 bases fit TRBD2. This CDR3 region has 17 residues. Trimming cost V 3 bases and J 2 bases; bases outside gene matches: 11. In germline, CDR1 is SGHTA, CDR2 FQGNSA. The CDR3 here is CASSLATGTSRPYEQYF. DNA for the CDR3: TGTGCCAGCAGCTTGGCCACCGGGACTAGCCGACCCTACGAGCAGTACTTC.

The sample holds one count of this clone. This chain connects TRBV15 to TRBJ1-1; D might be TRBD1 (5 bases). V was cut by 1 base and J by 3 bases, with 18 bases left in between. The CDR3 covers 17 residues. From germline, CDR1 is LNHNV and CDR2 YYDKDF (reference sequence). CDR3 sequence: CATSRVAPPLGDTEAFF. The CDR3 coding sequence is TGTGCCACCAGCAGAGTTGCACCTCCCTTGGGGGACACTGAAGCTTTCTTT.

This sequence joins TRBV6-1 and TRBJ1-5; D not resolved. This CDR3 is 16 amino acids long. Germline V gene sequence: CDR1 MNHNS, CDR2 SASEGT. V was cut by 0 bases and J by 5 bases, with 14 bases left in between. Here the CDR3 reads CASSEAAVGNHQPQHF. In DNA form, the CDR3 reads TGTGCCAGCAGTGAAGCGGCGGTGGGAAATCATCAGCCCCAGCATTTT.